The 5 T cell receptor beta chains below were found in one sample sequenced in a study of shared clonotypes between healthy human individuals. TCRdb's table, derived via immunoSEQ multiplex PCR, lists solely in-frame clones and lacks some. Found here are 550,000 to 800,000 clones, approximately 74% of them singletons; the top ten hold over 1.5%. Sequencing used memory CD4+ T cells sorted from blood. The subset is: CD45RA-negative fraction. These receptor sequences come from a woman under 40 in good health.

Concerning this clone itself: Other DNA sequences in this specimen translate into the identical CDR3. This sequence joins TRBV19 and TRBJ2-2; a possible D gene is TRBD1 (6 bases). The germline V and J ends were trimmed by 1 base and 2 bases, with 8 bases remaining between them. The CDR3 is made up of 15 amino acids. The germline CDR1 and CDR2 sequences are LNHDA and SQIVND (reference sequence). The CDR3 DNA reads TGTGCCAGTAGTATAGGGACAGTTAACACCGGGGAGCTGTTTTTT. It specifies CASSIGTVNTGELFF.

This chain connects TRBV9 to TRBJ1-2; the D is unclear. This CDR3 comprises 13 residues. Trimming took 0 bases from V and 5 from J, leaving 8 bases between them. The germline gives CDR1 SGDLS, CDR2 YYNGEE. In DNA form, the CDR3 reads TGTGCCAGCAGCGTAGCTCAGAGTTATGGCTACACCTTC. Its protein product is CASSVAQSYGYTF.

About this clone itself: A much larger clone differs by one base, so this may be a read error. At the DNA level, this CDR3 is encoded by other sequences in the same sample as well. The chain couples TRBV5-4 to TRBJ2-5; D remains ambiguous. This CDR3 contains 11 residues. V shed 3 bases and J shed 1 base, with 1 base lying between them. Germline V CDR1 and CDR2: SGHNT, YYREEE (reference sequence). CDR3 nucleotides: TGTGCCAGCAGCTCCCAAGAGACCCAGTACTTC. Amino acids: CASSSQETQYF.

The V gene is TRBV19, the J gene TRBJ2-1; D possibly corresponds to TRBD2 (6 bases). Germline values: CDR1 LNHDA, CDR2 SQIVND (reference sequence). The V gene lost 7 bases and the J gene lost 1 base, with 11 bases spanning the gap. The CDR3 contains 14 residues. The CDR3 here is CASNSGNSYNEQFF. The CDR3 bases are TGTGCCAGTAATAGCGGAAATTCCTACAATGAGCAGTTCTTC.

As for this clone: Other DNA sequences from this sample encode an identical CDR3 as well. J is TRBJ1-1 and V is TRBV20-1; no clear D gene. The germline V gene has CDR1 DFQATT and CDR2 SNEGSKA (reference sequence). The V end lost 6 bases, the J end lost 1 base, and 6 bases lay between the germline ends. This CDR3 spans 11 amino acids. This CDR3 is CSAGGNTEAFF. CDR3 nucleotide sequence: TGCAGTGCGGGAGGGAACACTGAAGCTTTCTTT.